This entry lists 20 T cell receptor beta chains sequenced from one sample in a study of patients and donors after allogeneic stem cell transplantation. A single record per CDR3 protein comes from TCRdb applying MiXCR to the RT-PCR reads. The sample shows 900,000 to 1,000,000 distinct CDR3 sequences, over 15% of them seen only once. The sample taken for sequencing was blood, either unsorted or a sorted T cell fraction (not recorded which). These receptor sequences come from a human donor who was either an allogeneic HSCT recipient or a stem cell or donor lymphocyte infusion donor (not recorded which). It is not recorded whose cells these are; they may come from a transplant donor.

The rearrangement links TRBV27 to TRBJ1-6; D remains ambiguous. Germline V gene data show CDR1 as MNHEY and CDR2 as SMNVEV (reference sequence). This CDR3 has 15 amino acids. The V end lost 2 bases, the J end lost 10 bases, and 15 bases lay between the germline ends. This CDR3 reads CASSLEAEEQSPLHF. CDR3 coding DNA: TGTGCCAGCAGTTTAGAGGCGGAAGAACAGTCACCCCTCCACTTT.

This clonotype was counted a few times. The J gene is TRBJ1-1, the V gene TRBV27; TRBD1 aligns across 8 bases. This CDR3 has 16 amino acids. The V gene's germline CDR1 is MNHEY and CDR2 SMNVEV (reference sequence). V shed 5 bases, J shed 1 base, and the junction held 9 bases outside the gene matches. The CDR3 reads CASSPWTGNGNTEAFF. In DNA, the CDR3 is TGTGCCAGCAGTCCGTGGACAGGGAATGGGAACACTGAAGCTTTCTTT.

This clonotype was recorded a few times. CDR3 nucleotide sequence: TGCAGTGCTAGATCCCTTGTAGCGGGAGAATCCTACTTC. It translates to CSARSLVAGESYF. The chain carries TRBV20-1 and TRBJ2-5; 9 bases agree with TRBD2. Trimming at V came to 2 bases and at J to 14 bases, leaving 12 bases not matched to a gene. Per germline, CDR1 DFQATT and CDR2 SNEGSKA (reference sequence). This CDR3 is built from 13 residues.

The chain is built from TRBV6-2 or TRBV6-3 and TRBJ2-6; possibly TRBD2 for D (7 bases). The germline V gene has CDR1 MNHEY and CDR2 SVGEGT. V lost 4 bases and J lost 2, with 18 bases in between. CDR3 length equals 18 residues. Written as DNA, the CDR3 is TGTGCCAGCAGTTTTGTTGGGGGGGCGGTAGCTGGGGCCAACGTCCTGACTTTC. This translates into CASSFVGGAVAGANVLTF.

There are a few counts of this clonotype. The CDR3 here is CSAPESRVGANVLTF. In DNA form, the CDR3 reads TGCAGTGCTCCAGAGTCCAGGGTGGGGGCCAACGTCCTGACTTTC. This chain joins TRBV20-1 and TRBJ2-6; possible D gene TRBD1, 5 bases. Germline V CDR1 and CDR2: DFQATT, SNEGSKA (reference sequence). This CDR3 region has 15 residues. V lost 5 bases to trimming and J lost 4 bases, with 15 bases between them.

This clonotype was counted a few times. The genes are TRBV28 and TRBJ1-1, with 11 bases that match TRBD1. CDR1 and CDR2 (germline): MDHEN, SYDVKM. After removal of 5 bases from V and 6 bases from J, the junction contained 5 bases not matched to a gene. This CDR3 has 14 amino acids. In DNA, the CDR3 is TGTGCCAGCAGTCCCGCGGGACAGGGGGCTGAAGCTTTCTTT. It translates to CASSPAGQGAEAFF.

This clonotype was observed many times. The chain combines TRBV29-1 with TRBJ2-2; unclear D gene. Germline assignment: CDR1 SQVTM and CDR2 ANQGSEA. V was shortened by 2 bases and J by 4 bases, with 11 bases between the two germline ends. This CDR3 has 14 amino acids. The chain's CDR3 is CSVESALSTGELFF. CDR3 bases: TGCAGCGTTGAATCCGCTCTAAGCACCGGGGAGCTGTTTTTT.

This clonotype was detected only a few times. The rearrangement uses TRBV29-1 and TRBJ2-1; D is unclear. Trimming removed 4 bases from V and 7 bases from J, with 14 bases in between. CDR1 SQVTM and CDR2 ANQGSEA come from the germline V gene. The CDR3 runs to 13 residues. The CDR3 sequence is CSVAWGSWNEQFF. The CDR3 DNA is TGCAGCGTTGCCTGGGGTAGTTGGAATGAGCAGTTCTTC.

This chain joins TRBV27 and TRBJ1-3; D unclear. V shed 2 bases and J shed 0 bases, with 5 bases lying between them. Looked up from germline, CDR1 is MNHEY and CDR2 is SMNVEV (reference sequence). The CDR3 runs to 14 residues. CDR3 sequence (DNA): TGTGCCAGCAGTTTAAAGAGCTCTGGAAACACCATATATTTT. Translating gives CASSLKSSGNTIYF.

There are a few counts of this clonotype. V and J are TRBV4-1 and TRBJ2-7; 7 nucleotides align to TRBD1. Germline values: CDR1 MGHRA, CDR2 YSYEKL. The CDR3 runs to 16 residues. Trimming at V came to 4 bases and at J to 2 bases, leaving 11 bases not matched to a gene. The CDR3 nucleotides are TGCGCCAGCAGCCTTCTGCCCGGGACAGAAACCTACGAGCAGTACTTC. Translated: CASSLLPGTETYEQYF.

This clonotype was counted a few times. The rearrangement links TRBV6-5 to TRBJ2-4, with TRBD1 identical over 11 bases. Germline V gene lookup returns CDR1 MNHEY and CDR2 SVGAGI. J lost 6 bases, V lost 3 bases, and 1 base had no gene match. There are 14 residues in the CDR3. The CDR3: CASSYGTGGNIQYF. CDR3 DNA: TGTGCCAGCAGTTATGGGACAGGGGGAAACATTCAGTACTTC.

The chain carries TRBV5-1 and TRBJ2-3; D not resolved. Deletions cut 3 bases from V and 0 bases from J, with 8 bases between. CDR3 size: 14 residues. Germline V lookup: CDR1 SGHRS, CDR2 YFSETQ. The CDR3 region has the DNA TGCGCCAGCAGCTCCCGATCGAGCACAGATACGCAGTATTTT. Protein product: CASSSRSSTDTQYF.

This clonotype was seen more than once but under ten times. The rearrangement uses TRBV4-1 and TRBJ2-2, with unresolved D. In germline, CDR1 is MGHRA, CDR2 YSYEKL. V was clipped by 1 base and J by 1 base, with 19 bases between them. This CDR3 has 19 residues. In nucleotides, the CDR3 is TGCGCCAGCAGCCAAGTAGTTCTACTAACTCGAAAGAACACCGGGGAGCTGTTTTTT. Amino acids: CASSQVVLLTRKNTGELFF.

This clonotype was detected a few times. The CDR3 loop is CSANAGDNSPLHF. The CDR3 nucleotides are TGCAGTGCTAATGCAGGGGATAATTCACCCCTCCACTTT. The chain is built from TRBV20-1 and TRBJ1-6; D perhaps matches TRBD1 (6 bases). V was clipped by 4 bases and J by 5 bases, with 9 bases between them. CDR3 length: 13 residues. Germline V CDR1 and CDR2: DFQATT, SNEGSKA (reference sequence).

This clonotype was recorded a few times. This chain uses TRBV13 with TRBJ2-1; 9 bases map to TRBD2. Per germline, CDR1 PRHDT and CDR2 FYEKMQ (reference sequence). J lost 9 bases, V lost 5 bases, and 11 bases had no gene match. The CDR3 totals 15 residues. The CDR3 bases are TGTGCCAGCAGCCAAAAGCGGGGGGTTCTAGGTGAGCAGTTCTTC. It translates to CASSQKRGVLGEQFF.

This clonotype has a handful of counts. The chain recombines TRBV6-2 or TRBV6-3 with TRBJ2-2, with 9 bases identical to TRBD1. Germline V gene lookup returns CDR1 MNHEY and CDR2 SVGEGT. V trimming: 8 bases; J trimming: 0 bases; junction bases outside the gene matches: 1. CDR3 length: 14 amino acids. The CDR3 region has the DNA TGTGCCAGCCGGACAGGGGCGAACACCGGGGAGCTGTTTTTT. It translates to CASRTGANTGELFF.

This clonotype was seen only a few times. V usage is TRBV11-2 and J usage is TRBJ2-7; the D is unclear. Between the trimmed V and J ends, which lost 5 bases and 12 bases, there was a span of 17 bases. Germline CDR1 and CDR2: SGHAT and FQNNGV. The CDR3 has 12 residues. CDR3 in amino acids: CASSTTDAVGYF. The CDR3 region has the DNA TGTGCCAGCAGCACCACGGACGCTGTGGGGTACTTC.

Ten or more counts support this clonotype. The V gene is TRBV20-1, the J gene TRBJ2-7; D not certain. The CDR3 totals 12 residues. Trimming cost V 4 bases and J 2 bases, with 9 bases left between them. Germline V gene data show CDR1 as DFQATT and CDR2 as SNEGSKA (reference sequence). CDR3 region: CSAIAGPYEQYF. The CDR3 coding sequence is TGCAGTGCTATCGCCGGCCCCTACGAGCAGTACTTC.

This clonotype showed up just a few times. The chain links TRBV19 to TRBJ2-1, with D hard to call. The germline CDR1 and CDR2 sequences are LNHDA and SQIVND (reference sequence). This CDR3 is built from 13 residues. V lost 1 base, J lost 8 bases, and 9 bases lay in between. Here the CDR3 reads CASSIAGGDEQFF. In DNA, the CDR3 is TGTGCCAGTAGTATAGCCGGTGGCGATGAGCAGTTCTTC. Together with reference TRBV19 and TRBJ2-1, the CDR3 gives the full variable domain: DGGITQSPKYLFRKEGQNVTLSCEQNLNHDAMYWYRQDPGQGLRLIYYSQIVNDFQKGDIAEGYSVSREKKESFPLTVTSAQKNPTAFYLCASSIAGGDEQFFGPGTRLTVL.

This clonotype appeared many times. The genes are TRBV29-1 and TRBJ1-3; D might be TRBD1 (5 bases). V lost 6 bases and J lost 1, with 10 bases in between. The CDR3 covers 13 residues. The germline V gene encodes CDR1 SQVTM and CDR2 ANQGSEA. The CDR3 DNA follows: TGCAGCGTGGGACCAGGGTCTGGAAACACCATATATTTT. Its protein is CSVGPGSGNTIYF.